This T cell receptor beta chain comes out of a study of PD-1 blockade in classical Hodgkin lymphoma. The data were produced by immunoSEQ multiplex PCR, yet TCRdb's version contains in-frame clones alone and is incomplete. Of roughly 25,000 clones listed, about four fifths are singletons. As for this clone: The antigen is not known.

Study observations and caveats: Baseline TCR diversity was reportedly lower in newly diagnosed patients than healthy donors. CD4+ TCR diversity, unlike CD8+, rose significantly by C4D1.

This CDR3 is built from 12 residues. From germline, CDR1 is SEHNR and CDR2 FQNEAQ (reference sequence). Trimming left V 1 base short and J 3 bases short, with 1 base between. Each patient's relapse followed autologous stem cell transplantation, and brentuximab vedotin exposure varied. The receptor comes from a human donor with classical Hodgkin lymphoma. Sequenced material: peripheral blood mononuclear cells (PBMCs), taken before the second cycle of nivolumab. J is TRBJ1-3 and V is TRBV7-9; the D is unclear. The CDR3 nucleotides read TGTGCCAGCAGCTTAGGTGGAAACACCATATATTTT. It translates to CASSLGGNTIYF. The entire variable domain, with the rest obtained from reference TRBV7-9 and TRBJ1-3, is as follows: DTGVSQNPRHKITKRGQNVTFRCDPISEHNRLYWYRQTLGQGPEFLTYFQNEAQLEKSRLLSDRFSAERPKGSFSTLEIQRTEQGDSAMYLCASSLGGNTIYFGEGSWLTVV.